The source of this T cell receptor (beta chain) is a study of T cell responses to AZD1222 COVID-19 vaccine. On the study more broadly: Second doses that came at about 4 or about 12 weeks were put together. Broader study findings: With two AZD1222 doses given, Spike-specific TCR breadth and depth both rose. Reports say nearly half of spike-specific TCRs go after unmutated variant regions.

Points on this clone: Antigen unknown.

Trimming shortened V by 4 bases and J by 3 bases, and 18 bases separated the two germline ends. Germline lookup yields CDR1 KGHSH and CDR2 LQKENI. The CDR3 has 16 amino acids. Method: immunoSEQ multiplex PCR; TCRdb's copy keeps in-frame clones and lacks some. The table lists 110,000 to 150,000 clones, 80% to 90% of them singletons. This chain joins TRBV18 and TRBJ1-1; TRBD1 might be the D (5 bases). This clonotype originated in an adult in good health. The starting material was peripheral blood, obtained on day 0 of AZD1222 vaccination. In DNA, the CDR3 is TGTGCCAGCTCACTAGACAGTGGGATTGGTGACACTGAAGCTTTCTTT. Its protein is CASSLDSGIGDTEAFF.